One T cell receptor beta chain is described in this entry. Each donor was a Caucasian adult residing in Nashville, Tennessee. The investigators split CD4+ cells into a CD45RA+ naive subset and a CD45RA-negative memory subset. This sample stems from a study of shared clonotypes between healthy human individuals. The V end lost 5 bases, the J end lost 2 bases, and 10 bases lay between the germline ends. The CDR3 is 15 amino acids. Germline loops: CDR1 SGHTA, CDR2 FQGTGA. Replicate sorted-subset PCRs were loaded with approximately 200 ng DNA, 25,000 to 30,000 T cell genomes. Profiling relied on immunoSEQ multiplex PCR, and the TCRdb table lists in-frame clones only, not all of them. The repertoire includes some 550,000 clones, less than 98% of them detected once, and 0.055% to 0.07% sits in the top ten.

The clonotype originates from a woman in her twenties or thirties in good health. Source material: naive CD4+ T cells sorted from blood. As for subset: CD45RA+ positively selected. This sequence joins TRBV7-3 and TRBJ2-6; D call uncertain. The CDR3 bases are TGTGCCAGCAGCCCGAACCCAACTGGGGCCAACGTCCTGACTTTC. Translating it yields CASSPNPTGANVLTF.